The following is a T cell receptor beta chain sequence with its context. This entry is derived from a study of blood T cell repertoires in COVID-19. In the study overall: Sites in the United States, Italy and Spain provided acute and convalescent COVID-19 samples. T cells, B-cell-depleted T cells, or PBMCs provided the cDNA or gDNA that served as material.

Germline V CDR1 and CDR2: SGHRS, YFSETQ. The CDR3 consists of 15 residues. The ends were cut back, 0 bases at V and 0 bases at J, with 7 bases in the middle. Authors' processing steps: Using reference gene primer amplification, nucleated cell counts were estimated. Method: immunoSEQ multiplex PCR; TCRdb's copy keeps in-frame clones and lacks some. The V and J calls and clone size are taken from that table; D and trimming were inferred from the DNA. The sample shows roughly 92,000 clones, around 87% of them seen only once. The sequenced sample consisted of peripheral blood. V is TRBV5-1 and J is TRBJ1-3, with no clear D. This TCR came from a woman of 80 years or more with acute or convalescent COVID-19. The CDR3 region has the DNA TGCGCCAGCAGCTTGGAAGGAGACTCTGGAAACACCATATATTTT. As protein: CASSLEGDSGNTIYF.